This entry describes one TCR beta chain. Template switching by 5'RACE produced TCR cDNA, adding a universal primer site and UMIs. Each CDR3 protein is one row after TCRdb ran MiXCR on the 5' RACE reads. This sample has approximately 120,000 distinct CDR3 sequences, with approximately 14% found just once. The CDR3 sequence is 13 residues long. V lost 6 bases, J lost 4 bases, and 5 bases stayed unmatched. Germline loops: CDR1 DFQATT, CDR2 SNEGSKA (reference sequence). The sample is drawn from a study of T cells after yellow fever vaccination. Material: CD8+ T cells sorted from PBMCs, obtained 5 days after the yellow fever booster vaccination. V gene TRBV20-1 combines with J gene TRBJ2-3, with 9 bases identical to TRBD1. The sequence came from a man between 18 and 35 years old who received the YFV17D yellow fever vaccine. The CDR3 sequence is CSATDRGADTQYF. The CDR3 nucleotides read TGCAGTGCCACAGACAGGGGGGCAGATACGCAGTATTTT.